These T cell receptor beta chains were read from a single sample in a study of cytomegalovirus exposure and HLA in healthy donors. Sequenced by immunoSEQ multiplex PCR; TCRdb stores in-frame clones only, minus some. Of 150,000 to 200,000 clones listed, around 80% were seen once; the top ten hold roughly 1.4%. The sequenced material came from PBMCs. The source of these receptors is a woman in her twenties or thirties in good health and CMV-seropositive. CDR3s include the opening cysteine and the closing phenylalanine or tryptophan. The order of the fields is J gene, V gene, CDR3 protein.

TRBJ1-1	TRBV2	CASMLQGANTEAFF
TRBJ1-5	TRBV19	CASSSKGGQWDNQPQHF
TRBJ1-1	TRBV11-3	CASSPRAGGWTEAFF
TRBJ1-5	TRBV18	CASSPGSDQPQHF
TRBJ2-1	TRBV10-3	CAISAGASGRNEQFF
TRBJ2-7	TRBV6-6	CASRPGLAASYEQYF
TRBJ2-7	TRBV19	CASTPGGDEQYF
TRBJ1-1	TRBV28	CASSLRSGMNTEAFF
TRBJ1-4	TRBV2	CASSPSFNEKLFF
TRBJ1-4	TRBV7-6	CASSSRTEGVVYSEKLFF
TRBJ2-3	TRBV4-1	CASSQGDSRSTDTQYF
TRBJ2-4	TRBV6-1	CASSEVRGNIQYF
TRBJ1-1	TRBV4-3	CASSQVRQGAGGNTEAFF
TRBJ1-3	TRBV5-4	CASSTPTASGNTIYF
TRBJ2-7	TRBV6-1	CASSEPIEQYF
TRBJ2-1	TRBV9	CASSVDTASYNEQFF
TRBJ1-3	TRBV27	CASSLYGTGRVGNTIYF
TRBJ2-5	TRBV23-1	CASSRPGAGGPETQYF
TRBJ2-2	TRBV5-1	CASSSAIGTANTGELFF
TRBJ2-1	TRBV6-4	CASSRVLISSYNEQFF
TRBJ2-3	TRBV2	CASGGQGADTQYF
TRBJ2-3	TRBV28	CASSLGSGSKTDTQYF
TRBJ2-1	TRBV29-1	CSVEGGAPTDEQFF
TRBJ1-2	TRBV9	CASSVGGGQNYGYTF
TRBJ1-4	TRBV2	CASISGTGNEKLFF
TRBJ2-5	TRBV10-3	CAIKGQATQETQYF
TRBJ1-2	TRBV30	CAWTPDRFYGYTF
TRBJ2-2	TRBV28	CASSPRREPNTGELFF